Below are 30 T cell receptor beta chains sequenced from a single sample in a study of T cells in Graves' hyperthyroidism and ophthalmopathy. Researchers took RNA transcripts and amplified the TCR beta CDR3 regions from them. HTBI primers drove first-round RT-PCR of the TCR CDR3. In TCRdb, the multiplex PCR reads were re-called with MiXCR into one record per CDR3 protein. The sample lists a few hundred thousand distinct CDR3 sequences, approximately 17% occurring once. Sample: blood. These receptors were collected from an older woman with Graves' ophthalmopathy.

The chain combines TRBV12-3 or TRBV12-4 with TRBJ2-1; 8 bases fit TRBD2. This CDR3 comprises 16 residues. V shed 6 bases and J 12 bases; nucleotides not matched to a gene: 19. Here the CDR3 DNA reads TGTGCCAGCAGCCAACGGTGGACACCTCTCGGGGGGGGGCAGTTCTTC. It codes for CASSQRWTPLGGGQFF.

This sequence joins TRBV18 and TRBJ2-2, with 7 bases matching TRBD1. This CDR3 contains 16 residues. With V trimmed by 0 bases and J by 4 bases, 5 bases remained unmatched. Per the germline V gene, CDR1 is KGHSH and CDR2 is LQKENI. The DNA for the CDR3 is TGTGCCAGCTCACCACCTGGCAGGGGGATCACCGGGGAGCTGTTTTTT. Translated: CASSPPGRGITGELFF.

The V call is TRBV6-8, the J call TRBJ2-3; D could derive from TRBD1 or TRBD2 (5 bases each). V was cut by 5 bases and J by 2 bases, with 14 bases left in between. The CDR3 loop spans 15 amino acids. Germline assignment: CDR1 MNHGY and CDR2 SAAAGT. CDR3 region: CASSRRDPHTDTQYF. The CDR3 DNA reads as TGTGCCAGCAGTCGCCGGGACCCCCACACAGATACGCAGTATTTT.

The chain has TRBV5-1 and TRBJ2-5, with a weak D call TRBD1 (6 bases). The germline V gene has CDR1 SGHRS and CDR2 YFSETQ. Trimming cost V 2 bases and J 1 base, with 15 bases left between them. CDR3 length: 16 amino acids. For the CDR3, the DNA is TGCGCCAGCAGCTTAGACGGCCGAGGGGGCCAAGAGACCCAGTACTTC. It encodes CASSLDGRGGQETQYF. The full variable domain, completed using reference TRBV5-1 and TRBJ2-5, is KAGVTQTPRYLIKTRGQQVTLSCSPISGHRSVSWYQQTPGQGLQFLFEYFSETQRNKGNFPGRFSGRQFSNSRSEMNVSTLELGDSALYLCASSLDGRGGQETQYFGPGTRLLVL.

The sample holds many counts of this clonotype. CDR3 nucleotide sequence: TGTGCCAGCAGCCCTACGGCCCAGGGGGCCTACGAGCAGTACTTC. This encodes CASSPTAQGAYEQYF. The genes are TRBV13 and TRBJ2-7; 7 bases are a match to TRBD1. There are 15 residues in the CDR3. CDR1 is PRHDT and CDR2 is FYEKMQ in the germline V gene (reference sequence). Trimming at V came to 5 bases and at J to 2 bases, leaving 9 bases not matched to a gene.

This clonotype has only one observation. This may stem from a read error, because a much larger clone lies one nucleotide away. This chain connects TRBV11-1 to TRBJ1-1; a weak D match, TRBD1 (5 bases). CDR3 length: 13 amino acids. Trimming stripped 0 bases from V and 10 bases from J, with 12 bases between. The germline V gene encodes CDR1 SGHAT and CDR2 FQDESV (reference sequence). CDR3 in DNA: TGTGCCAGCAGCTTAGCGGGACGCAAGCCAGCTTTCTTT. It codes for CASSLAGRKPAFF. Together with reference TRBV11-1 and TRBJ1-1, the CDR3 gives the full variable domain: EAEVAQSPRYKITEKSQAVAFWCDPISGHATLYWYRQILGQGPELLVQFQDESVVDDSQLPKDRFSAERLKGVDSTLKIQPAELGDSAMYLCASSLAGRKPAFFGQGTRLTVV.

This clonotype was counted many times. In nucleotides, the CDR3 is TGCGCCAGCAGCTTGGCCATGGGGTTTGGCACTGAAGCTTTCTTT. Translated: CASSLAMGFGTEAFF. The chain joins TRBV5-1 to TRBJ1-1, with D unresolved. Deletions cut 0 bases from V and 4 bases from J, with 13 bases between. The V gene's germline CDR1 is SGHRS and CDR2 YFSETQ. The CDR3 is 15 residues long.

This clonotype was observed a handful of times. This chain uses TRBV9 with TRBJ1-6; no firm D call. CDR3 length: 12 residues. Between the trimmed V and J ends, which lost 4 bases and 7 bases, there was a span of 6 bases. Germline CDR1 is SGDLS and CDR2 is YYNGEE. The CDR3, as DNA: TGTGCCAGCAGCACACCAAATTCACCCCTCCACTTT. This codes for CASSTPNSPLHF.

A few counts support this clonotype. This chain uses TRBV12-3 or TRBV12-4 with TRBJ1-5; tentative D call: TRBD1 (5 bases). The CDR3 spans 13 residues. V lost 8 bases and J 1 base, leaving 9 bases between the germline ends. The CDR3 reads CASSGASNQPQHF. The CDR3 coding sequence is TGTGCCAGCTCCGGGGCAAGCAATCAGCCCCAGCATTTT.

This clonotype came up many times. The CDR3 reads CASSHQSTDTQYF. The CDR3 nucleotides read TGTGCCAGCAGCCACCAATCCACAGATACGCAGTATTTT. This chain links TRBV5-6 with TRBJ2-3; D gene unclear. Trimming cost V 4 bases and J 2 bases, with 8 bases left between them. The CDR3 sequence is 13 residues long. The germline CDR1 and CDR2 sequences are SGHDT and YYEEEE.

As DNA, the CDR3 is TGCGCCAGCAGCTTGGGAACTAGCGGGAGCCGAGAGACCCAGTACTTC. Its protein is CASSLGTSGSRETQYF. This chain links TRBV5-1 with TRBJ2-5, with 11 bases matching TRBD2. CDR3 length: 16 residues. Germline V CDR1 and CDR2: SGHRS, YFSETQ. With 0 bases clipped from V and 4 bases from J, the junction kept 5 bases outside the gene matches.

This clonotype has at least ten counts. The chain combines TRBV28 with TRBJ2-4, with D uncertain. Germline CDR1 is MDHEN and CDR2 is SYDVKM. This CDR3 comprises 12 residues. The germline V and J ends were trimmed by 10 bases and 7 bases, with 14 bases remaining between them. The CDR3 coding sequence is TGTGCCACCAAGGGCAGTGCGAACATTCAGTACTTC. Protein: CATKGSANIQYF.

This clonotype was detected many times. The V and J genes are TRBV7-8 and TRBJ1-2; no clear D gene. The V gene lost 4 bases and the J gene lost 0 bases, with 6 bases spanning the gap. This CDR3 spans 13 amino acids. CDR1 is SGHVS, CDR2 FQNEAQ, per germline. The CDR3 DNA follows: TGTGCCAGCAGCTCGATAGCTAACTATGGCTACACCTTC. Amino acids: CASSSIANYGYTF.

This clonotype has just a few counts. The rearrangement joins TRBV6-5 to TRBJ1-5, with a tentative D call TRBD1 (5 bases). The CDR3 contains 15 residues. Germline CDR1 is MNHEY and CDR2 is SVGAGI. V lost 2 bases, J lost 2 bases, and 10 bases lay in between. The CDR3 loop is CASSYVGRGNQPQHF. The CDR3 bases are TGTGCCAGCAGTTACGTGGGACGAGGCAATCAGCCCCAGCATTTT.

This clonotype was seen a handful of times. This chain links TRBV27 with TRBJ2-4, with TRBD1 matching over 7 bases. The ends lost 4 bases at V and 7 bases at J; junction bases unmatched: 10. The CDR3 runs to 15 residues. The germline gives CDR1 MNHEY, CDR2 SMNVEV (reference sequence). The CDR3 protein is CASSSRGGRGNIQYF. DNA for the CDR3: TGTGCCAGCAGTTCAAGAGGGGGCAGGGGGAACATTCAGTACTTC.

The chain links TRBV9 to TRBJ2-7; 8 bases line up with TRBD2. Germline values: CDR1 SGDLS, CDR2 YYNGEE. This CDR3 is 15 amino acids long. V lost 0 bases and J lost 5; bases outside the gene matches: 7. The CDR3 here is CASSVEAGDVDEQYF. CDR3 bases: TGTGCCAGCAGCGTAGAAGCGGGAGACGTCGACGAGCAGTACTTC. Drawing the rest from reference TRBV9 and TRBJ2-7, the complete variable domain is DSGVTQTPKHLITATGQRVTLRCSPRSGDLSVYWYQQSLDQGLQFLIQYYNGEERAKGNILERFSAQQFPDLHSELNLSSLELGDSALYFCASSVEAGDVDEQYFGPGTRLTVT.

This clonotype was seen ten or more times. V usage is TRBV2 and J usage is TRBJ1-1; 9 bases are a match to TRBD1. CDR3 size: 15 residues. V shed 7 bases and J 2 bases; nucleotides not matched to a gene: 8. The germline V gene encodes CDR1 SNHLY and CDR2 FYNNEI. CDR3 DNA: TGTGCCAGCAATATACAGGGGGCTGTCAACACTGAAGCTTTCTTT. Translation: CASNIQGAVNTEAFF.

The chain employs TRBV27 and TRBJ2-1; TRBD1 aligns across 10 bases. Looked up from germline, CDR1 is MNHEY and CDR2 is SMNVEV (reference sequence). Trimming cost V 5 bases and J 3 bases; bases outside gene matches: 7. This CDR3 has 16 amino acids. The CDR3 nucleotides read TGTGCCAGCAGTCCCCCGGGACAGGGGCTCTACAATGAGCAGTTCTTC. Translation gives CASSPPGQGLYNEQFF.

This clonotype was seen repeatedly, ten times or more. The chain carries TRBV6-6 and TRBJ2-1; D is uncertain. Trimming pared 0 bases from V and 5 bases from J, leaving 8 bases between. Germline CDR1 and CDR2: MNHNY and SVGAGI (reference sequence). This CDR3 contains 14 residues. The CDR3, as DNA: TGTGCCAGCAGTTACTCGGGTGGAGACAATGAGCAGTTCTTC. It encodes CASSYSGGDNEQFF.

This clonotype came up many times. The J gene is TRBJ2-7, the V gene TRBV7-8, with 10 positions matching TRBD2. V shed 6 bases and J 3 bases; nucleotides not matched to a gene: 8. The CDR3 loop spans 15 amino acids. Germline assignment: CDR1 SGHVS and CDR2 FQNEAQ. CDR3 residues: CASSTSSGGNYEQYF. CDR3 in DNA: TGTGCCAGCAGTACGTCTAGCGGGGGCAACTACGAGCAGTACTTC.

This clonotype has a count of ten or more. The rearrangement links TRBV18 to TRBJ1-2; 9 bases are shared with TRBD1. From germline, CDR1 is KGHSH and CDR2 LQKENI. This CDR3 comprises 16 residues. Germline trimming cut 3 bases from V and 3 bases from J; bases unmatched to any gene: 8. The CDR3 region has the DNA TGTGCCAGCTCACCCTTCGGACAGGGGCATGACTATGGCTACACCTTC. It specifies CASSPFGQGHDYGYTF. Based on the CDR3 plus reference TRBV18 and TRBJ1-2, the full variable domain is NAGVMQNPRHLVRRRGQEARLRCSPMKGHSHVYWYRQLPEEGLKFMVYLQKENIIDESGMPKERFSAEFPKEGPSILRIQQVVRGDSAAYFCASSPFGQGHDYGYTFGSGTRLTVV.

This clonotype came up a few times. The CDR3 DNA reads TGTGCCACCAGCAGAGTCCCCAGCTATGGCTACACCTTC. Translating gives CATSRVPSYGYTF. The chain links TRBV15 to TRBJ1-2, with D unclear. Germline CDR1 LNHNV, CDR2 YYDKDF (reference sequence). The ends were cut back, 1 base at V and 4 bases at J, with 7 bases in the middle. The CDR3 consists of 13 residues.

This clonotype was counted ten times or more. The chain has TRBV5-4 and TRBJ2-7; D unclear. V lost 7 bases and J lost 5, with 13 bases in between. Germline-derived CDR1 and CDR2 are SGHNT and YYREEE (reference sequence). The CDR3 covers 12 residues. The CDR3 spells CASSGPAHEQYF. The CDR3 nucleotides read TGTGCCAGCTCCGGGCCGGCACACGAGCAGTACTTC.

This chain connects TRBV25-1 to TRBJ2-1, with 7 bases identical to TRBD1. V lost 2 bases, J lost 2 bases, and 3 bases stayed unmatched. CDR3 length equals 15 residues. Looked up from germline, CDR1 is MGHDK and CDR2 is SYGVNS. The DNA of the CDR3 is TGTGCCAGCAGTGAACAGGGGGAAACCTACAATGAGCAGTTCTTC. This codes for CASSEQGETYNEQFF. Using reference TRBV25-1 and TRBJ2-1 for the parts outside the CDR3, the full variable domain is EADIYQTPRYLVIGTGKKITLECSQTMGHDKMYWYQQDPGMELHLIHYSYGVNSTEKGDLSSESTVSRIRTEHFPLTLESARPSHTSQYLCASSEQGETYNEQFFGPGTRLTVL.

The chain carries TRBV7-9 and TRBJ1-2, with D unclear. With 2 bases removed from V and 6 bases from J, the gap between germline ends came to 7 bases. The CDR3 spans 12 residues. Germline lookup yields CDR1 SEHNR and CDR2 FQNEAQ (reference sequence). CDR3 amino acids: CASSLFEDGYTF. DNA for the CDR3: TGTGCCAGCAGCTTATTCGAGGATGGCTACACCTTC.

Comment on this clonotype: An end of the junction does not agree with germline; a read error may underlie this. The chain carries TRBV19 and TRBJ2-5; D may match TRBD1 or TRBD2 (5 bases each). The CDR3 runs 13 residues. Germline loops: CDR1 LNHDA, CDR2 SQIVND (reference sequence). CDR3 DNA sequence: TGTGCCACCTCGGGGACCGAGAAAGAGATCCAGTACTTC. Residues: CATSGTEKEIQYF.

With respect to this clonotype: Just one base apart from a much larger clone, this may be a read error. This chain links TRBV20-1 with TRBJ2-5; TRBD2 matches 15 bases. The CDR3 covers 15 residues. Germline-derived CDR1 and CDR2 are DFQATT and SNEGSKA (reference sequence). CDR3: CSAPGLAGGPEIQYF. The CDR3 DNA follows: TGCAGTGCTCCTGGACTAGCGGGAGGGCCGGAGATCCAGTACTTC.

The chain uses TRBV2 and TRBJ2-5, with 10 bases that match TRBD2. The V and J ends lost 3 bases and 2 bases, in that order; junction bases with no gene match: 6. Germline V gene lookup returns CDR1 SNHLY and CDR2 FYNNEI. This CDR3 comprises 16 residues. This chain's CDR3 is CASSDTSGTPQETQYF. The CDR3 region has the DNA TGTGCCAGCAGTGACACTAGCGGGACTCCGCAAGAGACCCAGTACTTC. The full variable domain, rest sourced from reference TRBV2 and TRBJ2-5, is EPEVTQTPSHQVTQMGQEVILRCVPISNHLYFYWYRQILGQKVEFLVSFYNNEISEKSEIFDDQFSVERPDGSNFTLKIRSTKLEDSAMYFCASSDTSGTPQETQYFGPGTRLLVL.

This clonotype was seen ten or more times. The chain employs TRBV11-1 and TRBJ2-3; D uncertain. V was cut by 2 bases and J by 0 bases, with 6 bases left in between. Germline CDR1 is SGHAT and CDR2 is FQDESV (reference sequence). The CDR3 is 14 residues long. CDR3 protein: CASSLTGSTDTQYF. The CDR3 DNA reads TGTGCCAGCAGCTTAACGGGTAGCACAGATACGCAGTATTTT.

In its sample, this clonotype was seen many times. The chain uses TRBV10-3 and TRBJ2-7; 13 nucleotides align to TRBD2. J lost 6 bases, V lost 3 bases, and 17 bases had no gene match. This CDR3 region has 19 residues. Germline-derived CDR1 and CDR2 are ENHRY and SYGVKD. The CDR3, as DNA: TGTGCCATCAGTGACTCAAGGACTAGCGGGAGATGGGTACTTCGCGAGCAGTACTTC. The encoded protein is CAISDSRTSGRWVLREQYF.